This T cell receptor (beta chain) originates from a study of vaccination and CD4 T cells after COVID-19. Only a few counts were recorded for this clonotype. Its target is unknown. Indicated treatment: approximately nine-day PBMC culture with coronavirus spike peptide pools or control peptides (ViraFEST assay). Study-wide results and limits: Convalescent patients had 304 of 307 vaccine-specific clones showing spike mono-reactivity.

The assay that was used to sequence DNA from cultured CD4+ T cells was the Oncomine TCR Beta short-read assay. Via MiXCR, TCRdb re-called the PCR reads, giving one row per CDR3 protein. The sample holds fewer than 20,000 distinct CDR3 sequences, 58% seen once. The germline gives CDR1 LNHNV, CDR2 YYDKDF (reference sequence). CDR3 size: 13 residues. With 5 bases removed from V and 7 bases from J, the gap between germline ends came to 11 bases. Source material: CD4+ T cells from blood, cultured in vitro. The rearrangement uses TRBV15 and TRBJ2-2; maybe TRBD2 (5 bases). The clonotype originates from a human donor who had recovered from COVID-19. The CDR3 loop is CATSPDWDGELFF. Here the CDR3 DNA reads TGTGCCACCAGCCCGGACTGGGACGGGGAGCTGTTTTTT.